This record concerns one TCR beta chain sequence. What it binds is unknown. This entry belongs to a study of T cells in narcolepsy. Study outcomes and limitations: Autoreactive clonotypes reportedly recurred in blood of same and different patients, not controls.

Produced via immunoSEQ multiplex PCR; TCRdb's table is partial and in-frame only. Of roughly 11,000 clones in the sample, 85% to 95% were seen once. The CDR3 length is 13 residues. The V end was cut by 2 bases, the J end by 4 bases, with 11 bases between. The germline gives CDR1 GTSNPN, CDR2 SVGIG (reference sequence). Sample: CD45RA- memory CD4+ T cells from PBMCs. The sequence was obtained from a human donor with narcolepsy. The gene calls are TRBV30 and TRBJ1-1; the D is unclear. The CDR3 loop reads CAWSRGFGTEAFF. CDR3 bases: TGTGCCTGGAGTAGAGGGTTTGGCACTGAAGCTTTCTTT.